This T cell receptor (beta chain) was sequenced in a study of T cells in localized non-small cell lung cancer. In the case of this clone: Its antigen is not identified.

Study findings and constraints: Heterogeneity cannot be ruled out, as sequencing used one tumor region only.

Here immunoSEQ multiplex PCR was the method, and the copy in TCRdb shows in-frame clones only, minus some. Among under 55,000 clones listed, around three quarters were seen once. V was trimmed by 3 bases and J by 4 bases, leaving 8 bases between them. The CDR3 runs 13 residues. Germline V lookup: CDR1 SGHNT, CDR2 YENEEA. The sample consisted of PBMCs, taken before any cancer treatment. V and J are TRBV11-3 and TRBJ2-3, with D possibly TRBD1 on 5 matching bases. The TCR comes from a woman aged 40-70 years with stage II lung adenocarcinoma. CDR3 loop: CASSLGRADTQYF. The CDR3 nucleotides are TGTGCCAGCAGCTTGGGGCGCGCAGATACGCAGTATTTT.